The 31 T cell receptor beta chains presented below share a single source sample, sequenced in a study of blood T cell repertoires in COVID-19. The method was immunoSEQ multiplex PCR; TCRdb's version includes in-frame clones alone and lacks a portion of them. Found here are under 100,000 clones, about 81% of them singletons; the top ten hold 13%. Sequenced sample: peripheral blood. These receptors were taken from a human donor in a cohort sampled during active COVID-19.

The chain employs TRBV7-3 and TRBJ2-7; 13 bases fit TRBD2. The V segment lost 2 bases and the J segment 6 bases; nucleotides outside the gene matches: 7. Germline V lookup: CDR1 SGHTA, CDR2 FQGTGA. There are 16 residues in the CDR3. The CDR3, as DNA: TGTGCCAGCAGCTTAGGGACTAGCGGGGCGACGGGCGAGCAGTACTTC. Protein sequence: CASSLGTSGATGEQYF.

The chain couples TRBV5-5 to TRBJ2-5; D is perhaps TRBD1 (5 bases). CDR1 is SGHKS and CDR2 is YYEKEE in the germline V gene (reference sequence). V lost 3 bases, J lost 5 bases, and 14 bases lay in between. The CDR3 has 14 residues. The DNA of the CDR3 is TGTGCCAGCAGCTCAGGGTCCACCCGGGAGACCCAGTACTTC. Encoded protein: CASSSGSTRETQYF.

The V call is TRBV18, the J call TRBJ1-2; D is perhaps TRBD1 (5 bases). V was cut by 0 bases and J by 5 bases, with 7 bases left in between. CDR3 length: 13 amino acids. The V gene's germline CDR1 is KGHSH and CDR2 LQKENI. The CDR3 protein is CASSPPAGYGYTF. The CDR3 DNA follows: TGTGCCAGCTCACCACCGGCAGGGTATGGCTACACCTTC.

The CDR3: CASSEMGQRIYGYTF. CDR3 DNA sequence: TGTGCCAGCAGTGAAATGGGACAGCGAATTTATGGCTACACCTTC. The chain combines TRBV6-1 with TRBJ1-2; 7 positions match TRBD1. Germline lookup yields CDR1 MNHNS and CDR2 SASEGT. This CDR3 region has 15 residues. V lost 2 bases and J lost 5; bases outside the gene matches: 8.

J is TRBJ2-7 and V is TRBV4-1; D not resolved. The germline V gene has CDR1 MGHRA and CDR2 YSYEKL. Deletions cut 0 bases from V and 2 bases from J, with 14 bases between. The length of the CDR3 is 16 residues. The CDR3 coding sequence is TGCGCCAGCAGCCAAGATGGGCGTCGCACCACCTACGAGCAGTACTTC. This encodes CASSQDGRRTTYEQYF.

The chain is built from TRBV28 and TRBJ2-7, with 7 bases fitting TRBD1. The CDR3 loop spans 16 amino acids. The J segment lost 5 bases and the V segment lost 2 bases, leaving 12 bases of the junction unmatched. Germline V gene lookup returns CDR1 MDHEN and CDR2 SYDVKM. CDR3 amino acids: CASSLGGRGRVHEQYF. CDR3 nucleotides: TGTGCCAGCAGTTTAGGCGGAAGGGGGCGCGTCCACGAGCAGTACTTC.

The chain couples TRBV6-5 to TRBJ2-7; TRBD1 agrees at 11 bases. Germline CDR1 is MNHEY and CDR2 is SVGAGI. J was trimmed by 6 bases and V by 4 bases; bases with no gene match: 11. The CDR3 extends over 16 amino acids. The CDR3 bases are TGTGCCAGCAGTTTTTCTCCCGGGACAGGGGGTGGCGAGCAGTACTTC. The encoded protein is CASSFSPGTGGGEQYF.

J is TRBJ1-2 and V is TRBV7-2; possible D gene TRBD1, 6 bases. The CDR3 totals 13 residues. Germline CDR1 SGHTA, CDR2 FQGNSA. V was trimmed by 4 bases and J by 3 bases, leaving 9 bases between them. In DNA, the CDR3 is TGTGCCAGCAGCTCACAGGGTCACTATGGCTACACCTTC. It is translated as CASSSQGHYGYTF. Based on the CDR3 plus reference TRBV7-2 and TRBJ1-2, the full variable domain is GAGVSQSPSNKVTEKGKDVELRCDPISGHTALYWYRQSLGQGLEFLIYFQGNSAPDKSGLPSDRFSAERTGGSVSTLTIQRTQQEDSAVYLCASSSQGHYGYTFGSGTRLTVV.

The chain joins TRBV5-1 to TRBJ2-3; D is unclear. Trimming pared 4 bases from V and 5 bases from J, leaving 8 bases between. The CDR3 contains 12 residues. The germline gives CDR1 SGHRS, CDR2 YFSETQ. The CDR3 loop is CASSRSLDTQYF. CDR3 coding DNA: TGCGCCAGCAGCCGGAGCTTAGATACGCAGTATTTT.

The V call is TRBV2, the J call TRBJ2-5; 9 bases fit TRBD2. This CDR3 is built from 16 residues. Losses at the gene ends were 1 base for V and 5 bases for J; bases not matched to a gene: 8. In germline, CDR1 is SNHLY, CDR2 FYNNEI. The CDR3 bases are TGTGCCAGCAGTGAAGTTAGTGGACTAGCGATGGAGACCCAGTACTTC. Translated: CASSEVSGLAMETQYF.

The chain has TRBV19 and TRBJ2-5; D gene uncertain. The V and J ends lost 0 bases and 0 bases respectively, with 5 bases between them. Germline loops: CDR1 LNHDA, CDR2 SQIVND (reference sequence). This CDR3 is 14 amino acids long. The CDR3 is CASSIEAYQETQYF. As DNA, the CDR3 is TGTGCCAGTAGTATAGAAGCGTACCAAGAGACCCAGTACTTC.

This chain joins TRBV27 and TRBJ2-1; D remains ambiguous. V lost 5 bases and J 1 base, leaving 12 bases between the germline ends. This CDR3 has 15 residues. Germline lookup yields CDR1 MNHEY and CDR2 SMNVEV (reference sequence). CDR3 sequence reads: CASSLYTPSYNEQFF. DNA for the CDR3: TGTGCCAGCAGTCTATACACCCCTTCCTACAATGAGCAGTTCTTC.

CDR3 sequence reads: CASSLRGGGYSYEQYF. DNA for the CDR3: TGTGCCAGCAGCTTGAGGGGCGGGGGCTACTCCTACGAGCAGTACTTC. The chain employs TRBV5-6 and TRBJ2-7; a possible D gene is TRBD2 (7 bases). Germline-derived CDR1 and CDR2 are SGHDT and YYEEEE. Deletions cut 1 base from V and 0 bases from J, with 14 bases between. This CDR3 region has 16 residues.

The chain employs TRBV6-5 and TRBJ2-7; tentatively, D is TRBD2 (5 bases). V lost 6 bases and J lost 6, with 9 bases in between. Germline V gene lookup returns CDR1 MNHEY and CDR2 SVGAGI. CDR3 length: 11 residues. CDR3 residues: CASSEGSEQYF. The CDR3 DNA reads TGTGCCAGCAGCGAGGGATCCGAGCAGTACTTC.

The chain carries TRBV2 and TRBJ2-2, with D maybe TRBD2 (5 bases). The CDR3 is 13 residues long. The V end was cut by 4 bases, the J end by 4 bases, with 7 bases between. Germline V lookup: CDR1 SNHLY, CDR2 FYNNEI. CDR3 nucleotide sequence: TGTGCCAGCAGTGGGAGGTTCACCGGGGAGCTGTTTTTT. It specifies CASSGRFTGELFF. Complete variable domain (other parts from reference TRBV2 and TRBJ2-2): EPEVTQTPSHQVTQMGQEVILRCVPISNHLYFYWYRQILGQKVEFLVSFYNNEISEKSEIFDDQFSVERPDGSNFTLKIRSTKLEDSAMYFCASSGRFTGELFFGEGSRLTVL.

This chain links TRBV2 with TRBJ2-2, with 8 positions matching TRBD2. Germline V gene data show CDR1 as SNHLY and CDR2 as FYNNEI. The trim removed 6 bases at V and 6 bases at J, leaving 9 bases unmatched. This CDR3 is 15 amino acids long. The CDR3 DNA is TGTGCCAGCAGGAGGTCTGGACTAGCCCCCGGGGAGCTGTTTTTT. Encoded protein: CASRRSGLAPGELFF. Full variable domain (rest looked up from reference TRBV2 and TRBJ2-2): EPEVTQTPSHQVTQMGQEVILRCVPISNHLYFYWYRQILGQKVEFLVSFYNNEISEKSEIFDDQFSVERPDGSNFTLKIRSTKLEDSAMYFCASRRSGLAPGELFFGEGSRLTVL.

This chain joins TRBV7-9 and TRBJ2-6; tentative D call: TRBD1 (5 bases). The CDR3 is 16 amino acids. The germline V gene has CDR1 SEHNR and CDR2 FQNEAQ (reference sequence). Trimming stripped 1 base from V and 0 bases from J, with 7 bases between. CDR3 in DNA: TGTGCCAGCAGCTTAGGGGGCAGCTCTGGGGCCAACGTCCTGACTTTC. Translated: CASSLGGSSGANVLTF.

This chain joins TRBV18 and TRBJ2-4; 8 bases agree with TRBD1. The CDR3 extends over 16 amino acids. V trimming: 3 bases; J trimming: 0 bases; junction bases outside the gene matches: 4. CDR1 and CDR2 from the germline V gene are KGHSH and LQKENI. Here the CDR3 reads CASSPPGGLAKNIQYF. As DNA, the CDR3 is TGTGCCAGCTCACCTCCAGGGGGCCTAGCCAAAAACATTCAGTACTTC.

The chain joins TRBV2 to TRBJ2-5; 7 bases are shared with TRBD1. Per germline, CDR1 SNHLY and CDR2 FYNNEI. CDR3 length equals 13 residues. J lost 1 base, V lost 7 bases, and 3 bases had no gene match. The CDR3 spells CASTRDSQETQYF. The CDR3 bases are TGTGCCAGCACTAGGGACAGCCAAGAGACCCAGTACTTC.

CDR3 sequence (DNA): TGCGCCAGCAGCCCTCAGGGGGCACCTAATGAAAAACTGTTTTTT. Its protein product is CASSPQGAPNEKLFF. V and J are TRBV5-1 and TRBJ1-4, with 8 bases aligning to TRBD1. The CDR3 totals 15 residues. With V trimmed by 4 bases and J by 3 bases, 5 bases remained unmatched. CDR1 is SGHRS, CDR2 YFSETQ, per germline.

The chain joins TRBV7-9 to TRBJ2-5; D is possibly TRBD1 (6 bases). The V end lost 1 base, the J end lost 11 bases, and 11 bases lay between the germline ends. The V gene's germline CDR1 is SEHNR and CDR2 FQNEAQ (reference sequence). The length of the CDR3 is 12 residues. CDR3 nucleotides: TGTGCCAGCAGCTTAGAGACCGGGACACAGTACTTC. Residues: CASSLETGTQYF.

V is TRBV6-1 and J is TRBJ1-6, with D perhaps TRBD1 (5 bases). The V gene lost 2 bases and the J gene lost 8 bases, with 25 bases spanning the gap. Per the germline V gene, CDR1 is MNHNS and CDR2 is SASEGT. This CDR3 is built from 19 residues. The chain's CDR3 is CASSESKPPRVLGYSPLHF. In nucleotides, the CDR3 is TGTGCCAGCAGTGAAAGTAAGCCTCCCAGGGTTTTGGGCTATTCACCCCTCCACTTT.

The chain is built from TRBV11-2 and TRBJ1-1; TRBD1 agrees at 7 bases. Germline assignment: CDR1 SGHAT and CDR2 FQNNGV. There are 13 residues in the CDR3. With V trimmed by 4 bases and J by 11 bases, 10 bases remained unmatched. The CDR3 DNA reads as TGTGCCAGCAGCTCGAATAACCAGGGGGTGGCTTTCTTT. It codes for CASSSNNQGVAFF.

This clone was counted only a few times. CDR3 coding DNA: TGTGCCAGCAGCGGACGGGGGTCTGATACTGGTGAGCAGTTCTTC. This sequence encodes CASSGRGSDTGEQFF. This chain connects TRBV9 to TRBJ2-1; maybe TRBD2 (6 bases). Between the trimmed V and J ends, which lost 3 bases and 9 bases, there was a span of 19 bases. Germline CDR1 reads SGDLS; CDR2 reads YYNGEE. CDR3 size: 15 residues.

The chain has TRBV19 and TRBJ1-1, with unresolved D. The CDR3 length is 14 residues. Trimming left V 7 bases short and J 1 base short, with 13 bases between. CDR1 is LNHDA and CDR2 is SQIVND in the germline V gene (reference sequence). The chain's CDR3 is CASNYATTNTEAFF. DNA for the CDR3: TGTGCCAGTAATTACGCGACAACGAACACTGAAGCTTTCTTT. The whole variable domain, filled in from reference TRBV19 and TRBJ1-1, reads DGGITQSPKYLFRKEGQNVTLSCEQNLNHDAMYWYRQDPGQGLRLIYYSQIVNDFQKGDIAEGYSVSREKKESFPLTVTSAQKNPTAFYLCASNYATTNTEAFFGQGTRLTVV.

The chain employs TRBV30 and TRBJ1-3, with 7 bases lining up with TRBD1. The CDR3 contains 13 residues. Germline V gives CDR1 GTSNPN, CDR2 SVGIG (reference sequence). With V trimmed by 7 bases and J by 4 bases, 7 bases remained unmatched. DNA for the CDR3: TGTGCCTTTACACAGGGGTTCGGAAACACCATATATTTT. It encodes CAFTQGFGNTIYF.

This chain links TRBV15 with TRBJ2-7, with a weak D call TRBD1 (6 bases). This CDR3 is built from 14 residues. The germline V gene has CDR1 LNHNV and CDR2 YYDKDF (reference sequence). The ends were cut back, 2 bases at V and 2 bases at J, with 10 bases in the middle. CDR3 DNA sequence: TGTGCCACCAGCAGAAGGACAGAACCCTACGAGCAGTACTTC. The encoded protein is CATSRRTEPYEQYF. Supplemented by reference TRBV15 and TRBJ2-7, the full variable domain reads DAMVIQNPRYQVTQFGKPVTLSCSQTLNHNVMYWYQQKSSQAPKLLFHYYDKDFNNEADTPDNFQSRRPNTSFCFLDIRSPGLGDTAMYLCATSRRTEPYEQYFGPGTRLTVT.

The V and J genes are TRBV6-1 and TRBJ1-4; 8 bases match TRBD1. V dropped 0 bases and J dropped 8; count of bases not matched to a gene: 8. This CDR3 is built from 16 residues. Germline CDR1 MNHNS, CDR2 SASEGT. The CDR3 sequence: CASSEAGQGFREKLFF. The DNA of the CDR3 is TGTGCCAGCAGTGAAGCTGGACAGGGTTTTAGGGAAAAACTGTTTTTT.

The V call is TRBV7-9, the J call TRBJ1-5; D perhaps matches TRBD1 (5 bases). Germline V CDR1 and CDR2: SEHNR, FQNEAQ (reference sequence). Between the trimmed V and J ends, which lost 1 base and 9 bases, there was a span of 7 bases. CDR3 length: 12 residues. CDR3 nucleotide sequence: TGTGCCAGCAGCTTAGTGCAGGGGCCCCAGCATTTT. Amino acids: CASSLVQGPQHF. Full variable domain (remainder filled in from reference TRBV7-9 and TRBJ1-5): DTGVSQNPRHKITKRGQNVTFRCDPISEHNRLYWYRQTLGQGPEFLTYFQNEAQLEKSRLLSDRFSAERPKGSFSTLEIQRTEQGDSAMYLCASSLVQGPQHFGDGTRLSIL.

The chain employs TRBV7-2 and TRBJ2-3, with a possible D match to TRBD2 (6 bases). The V and J ends lost 0 bases and 5 bases respectively, with 9 bases between them. Germline V gives CDR1 SGHTA, CDR2 FQGNSA. The CDR3 contains 14 residues. The CDR3 DNA is TGTGCCAGCAGCTTAGCGGAGACTAGAGATACGCAGTATTTT. Amino acids: CASSLAETRDTQYF.

This chain connects TRBV25-1 to TRBJ1-5, with D perhaps matching TRBD1 (5 bases). This CDR3 contains 12 residues. Germline CDR1 and CDR2: MGHDK and SYGVNS. V lost 10 bases, J lost 1 base, and 8 bases lay in between. CDR3 sequence reads: CAIGQSNQPQHF. The CDR3 coding sequence is TGTGCCATAGGACAAAGCAATCAGCCCCAGCATTTT.